This is a list of T cell receptor beta chains from one sample in a study of shared clonotypes between healthy human individuals. The method was immunoSEQ multiplex PCR; TCRdb's version includes in-frame clones alone and lacks a portion of them. The sample holds some 1,900,000 clones, about 95% seen once. Sequenced: naive CD8+ T cells sorted from blood. The receptors were sampled from a man aged 18 to 29 in good health. CDR3s leave out the opening cysteine and the closing phenylalanine or tryptophan. The order of the fields is V gene, J gene, D gene, CDR3 protein. The D gene is left open where the match is weak.

v_gene: TRBV5-6; j_gene: TRBJ2-3; d_gene: -; CDR3aa: ASSRTPWVDTQY
v_gene: TRBV28; j_gene: TRBJ1-1; d_gene: TRBD1; CDR3aa: ASSWTVSGTGAYNTEAF
v_gene: TRBV27; j_gene: TRBJ2-3; d_gene: TRBD2; CDR3aa: ASGGGGARDTQY
v_gene: TRBV11-2; j_gene: TRBJ1-1; d_gene: TRBD1; CDR3aa: ASSEQGARNTEAF
v_gene: TRBV7-2; j_gene: TRBJ2-4; d_gene: -; CDR3aa: ASSLNGGPQNIQY
v_gene: TRBV11-2; j_gene: TRBJ2-2; d_gene: -; CDR3aa: ASSQGGYTGELF
v_gene: TRBV2; j_gene: TRBJ2-7; d_gene: -; CDR3aa: ASSEELDSGGYEQY
v_gene: TRBV6-1; j_gene: TRBJ1-5; d_gene: -; CDR3aa: ASSEEGGNQPQH
v_gene: TRBV9; j_gene: TRBJ2-7; d_gene: -; CDR3aa: ASSVEAVPYEQY
v_gene: TRBV27; j_gene: TRBJ1-2; d_gene: TRBD1; CDR3aa: ASSLLTGQDGYGYT
v_gene: TRBV5-1; j_gene: TRBJ2-1; d_gene: TRBD2; CDR3aa: ASSFYERGYNEQF
v_gene: TRBV15; j_gene: TRBJ2-2; d_gene: -; CDR3aa: ATSAWRANPLNLAGELF
v_gene: TRBV5-6; j_gene: TRBJ2-7; d_gene: TRBD2; CDR3aa: ASSIGLAGVGEQY
v_gene: TRBV19; j_gene: TRBJ2-3; d_gene: -; CDR3aa: ASSILGGLSDTDTQY
v_gene: TRBV18; j_gene: TRBJ2-1; d_gene: -; CDR3aa: ASSPRGAGLLVNEQF
v_gene: TRBV5-4; j_gene: TRBJ2-5; d_gene: TRBD2; CDR3aa: ASSTGLAVQETQY
v_gene: TRBV2; j_gene: TRBJ2-7; d_gene: -; CDR3aa: ASLGTASYEQY
v_gene: TRBV7-2; j_gene: TRBJ1-6; d_gene: -; CDR3aa: ASSLGWRGAKNSPLH
v_gene: TRBV4-1; j_gene: TRBJ2-1; d_gene: -; CDR3aa: ASSQEWTGEDNEQF
v_gene: TRBV7-9; j_gene: TRBJ2-7; d_gene: -; CDR3aa: ASSDGDFYEQY
v_gene: TRBV7-9; j_gene: TRBJ2-7; d_gene: -; CDR3aa: ASSFPGEGREQY
v_gene: TRBV6-5; j_gene: TRBJ2-4; d_gene: -; CDR3aa: ASSYSSGNIQY
v_gene: TRBV4-1; j_gene: TRBJ2-5; d_gene: -; CDR3aa: ASSQDPGTETQY
v_gene: TRBV7-9; j_gene: TRBJ2-7; d_gene: -; CDR3aa: ASSLSLSYEQY
v_gene: TRBV7-9; j_gene: TRBJ2-7; d_gene: -; CDR3aa: ASSAPGSLGEQY
v_gene: TRBV27; j_gene: TRBJ2-7; d_gene: -; CDR3aa: ASSYRGNEQY
v_gene: TRBV7-9; j_gene: TRBJ2-1; d_gene: -; CDR3aa: ASSLPGPYNEQF
v_gene: TRBV11-2; j_gene: TRBJ2-1; d_gene: -; CDR3aa: ASSLVNYNEQF
v_gene: TRBV30; j_gene: TRBJ2-7; d_gene: TRBD1; CDR3aa: AWSVAGGAPSYEQY
v_gene: TRBV7-9; j_gene: TRBJ2-5; d_gene: TRBD2; CDR3aa: ASSPVWLADEETQY
v_gene: TRBV7-9; j_gene: TRBJ2-1; d_gene: -; CDR3aa: ASSSPLAGGGEQF
v_gene: TRBV6-5; j_gene: TRBJ2-1; d_gene: -; CDR3aa: ASSSFGGWDEQF
v_gene: TRBV30; j_gene: TRBJ2-7; d_gene: -; CDR3aa: AWTDSGYEQY
v_gene: TRBV7-7; j_gene: TRBJ2-2; d_gene: -; CDR3aa: ATERVRTGELF
v_gene: TRBV10-3; j_gene: TRBJ2-1; d_gene: TRBD1; CDR3aa: AISEDRGNDEQF
v_gene: TRBV11-2; j_gene: TRBJ1-1; d_gene: -; CDR3aa: ASSGTPASEAF
v_gene: TRBV13; j_gene: TRBJ1-2; d_gene: -; CDR3aa: ASSLARVGAGSDGYT
v_gene: TRBV9; j_gene: TRBJ2-2; d_gene: -; CDR3aa: ASSLSTGELF
v_gene: TRBV10-3; j_gene: TRBJ1-5; d_gene: -; CDR3aa: AISESSQPQH
v_gene: TRBV6-5; j_gene: TRBJ2-7; d_gene: TRBD2; CDR3aa: ASSYSKTSGSYEQY
v_gene: TRBV11-2; j_gene: TRBJ1-1; d_gene: -; CDR3aa: ASSLGWGGNTEAF
v_gene: TRBV13; j_gene: TRBJ2-7; d_gene: -; CDR3aa: ASSSGTSDYEQY
v_gene: TRBV20-1; j_gene: TRBJ2-3; d_gene: TRBD2; CDR3aa: SQRDLDTQY
v_gene: TRBV18; j_gene: TRBJ1-2; d_gene: -; CDR3aa: ASSPPGQYYGYT
v_gene: TRBV9; j_gene: TRBJ2-7; d_gene: -; CDR3aa: ASSVAGGPHEQY
v_gene: TRBV11-2; j_gene: TRBJ2-3; d_gene: TRBD2; CDR3aa: ASSLTSGGSDTQY
v_gene: TRBV5-1; j_gene: TRBJ2-7; d_gene: -; CDR3aa: ASSLEGTYEQY
v_gene: TRBV9; j_gene: TRBJ1-5; d_gene: -; CDR3aa: ASSAGPSGDPQH
v_gene: TRBV6-6; j_gene: TRBJ2-5; d_gene: -; CDR3aa: ASSYLSSAYQETQY
v_gene: TRBV19; j_gene: TRBJ1-5; d_gene: TRBD1; CDR3aa: ASRVTGMNPQPQH
v_gene: TRBV6-4; j_gene: TRBJ1-1; d_gene: TRBD1; CDR3aa: ASSVLPVLGQGWTEAF
v_gene: TRBV7-9; j_gene: TRBJ2-7; d_gene: TRBD1; CDR3aa: ASSFTGQGRNEQY
v_gene: TRBV27; j_gene: TRBJ2-3; d_gene: TRBD1; CDR3aa: ASSLGTGQY
v_gene: TRBV19; j_gene: TRBJ2-6; d_gene: -; CDR3aa: ASSPGTGANVLT
v_gene: TRBV4-1; j_gene: TRBJ2-5; d_gene: -; CDR3aa: ASSSTLEWRQETQY
v_gene: TRBV7-7; j_gene: TRBJ2-7; d_gene: -; CDR3aa: ASSFSPRHEQY
v_gene: TRBV6-1; j_gene: TRBJ2-1; d_gene: -; CDR3aa: ASSDRFPSHNEQF
v_gene: TRBV5-4; j_gene: TRBJ2-2; d_gene: -; CDR3aa: ASSPGEGGGTGELF
v_gene: TRBV11-2; j_gene: TRBJ2-7; d_gene: TRBD2; CDR3aa: ASSPIGAGEPWEQY